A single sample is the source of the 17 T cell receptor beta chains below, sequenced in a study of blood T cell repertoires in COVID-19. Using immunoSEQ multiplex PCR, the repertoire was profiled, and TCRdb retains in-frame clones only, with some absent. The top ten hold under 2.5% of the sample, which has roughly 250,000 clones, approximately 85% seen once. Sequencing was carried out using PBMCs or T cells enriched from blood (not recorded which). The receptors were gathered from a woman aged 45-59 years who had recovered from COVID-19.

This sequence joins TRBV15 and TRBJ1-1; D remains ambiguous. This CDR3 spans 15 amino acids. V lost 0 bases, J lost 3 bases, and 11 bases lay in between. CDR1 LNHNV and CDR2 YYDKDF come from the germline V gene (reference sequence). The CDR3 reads CATSRDDRGYTEAFF. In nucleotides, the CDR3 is TGTGCCACCAGCAGAGATGATCGGGGATACACTGAAGCTTTCTTT.

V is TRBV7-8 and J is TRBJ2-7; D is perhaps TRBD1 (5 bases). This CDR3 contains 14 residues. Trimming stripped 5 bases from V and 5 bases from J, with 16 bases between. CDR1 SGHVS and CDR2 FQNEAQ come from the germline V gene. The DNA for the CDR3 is TGTGCCAGCAGCGACAGTTCCTTCAGCGACGAGCAGTACTTC. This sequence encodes CASSDSSFSDEQYF. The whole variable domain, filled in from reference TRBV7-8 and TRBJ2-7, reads GAGVSQSPRYKVAKRGQDVALRCDPISGHVSLFWYQQALGQGPEFLTYFQNEAQLDKSGLPSDRFFAERPEGSVSTLKIQRTQQEDSAVYLCASSDSSFSDEQYFGPGTRLTVT.

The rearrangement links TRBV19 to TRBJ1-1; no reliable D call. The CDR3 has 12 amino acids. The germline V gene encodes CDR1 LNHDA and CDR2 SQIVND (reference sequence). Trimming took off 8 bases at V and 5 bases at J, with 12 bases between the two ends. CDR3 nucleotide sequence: TGTGCCAGTCGCGAGGGCAGGACTGAAGCTTTCTTT. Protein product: CASREGRTEAFF.

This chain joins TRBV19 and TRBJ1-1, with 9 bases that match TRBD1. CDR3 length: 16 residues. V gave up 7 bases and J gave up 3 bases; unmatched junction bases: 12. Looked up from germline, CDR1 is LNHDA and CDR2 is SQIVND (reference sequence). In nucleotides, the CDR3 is TGTGCCAGTATGAGGACAGGGGAATTGGGGCACACTGAAGCTTTCTTT. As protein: CASMRTGELGHTEAFF.

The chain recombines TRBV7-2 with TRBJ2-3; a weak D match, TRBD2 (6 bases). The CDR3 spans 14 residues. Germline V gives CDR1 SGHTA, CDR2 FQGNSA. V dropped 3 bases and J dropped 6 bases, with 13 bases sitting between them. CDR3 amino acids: CASSLGLERDTQYF. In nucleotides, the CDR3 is TGTGCCAGCAGCTTGGGACTGGAACGGGATACGCAGTATTTT.

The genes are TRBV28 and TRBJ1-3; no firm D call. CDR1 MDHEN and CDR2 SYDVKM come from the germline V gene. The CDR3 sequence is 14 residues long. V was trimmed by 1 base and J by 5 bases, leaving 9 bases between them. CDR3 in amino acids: CASSLLAGRNTIYF. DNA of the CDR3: TGTGCCAGCAGTTTATTGGCAGGCAGAAACACCATATATTTT.

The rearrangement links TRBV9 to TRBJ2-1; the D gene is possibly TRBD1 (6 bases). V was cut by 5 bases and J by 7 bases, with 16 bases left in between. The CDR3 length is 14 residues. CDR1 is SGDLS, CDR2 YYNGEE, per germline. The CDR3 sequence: CASSIRQVGNEQFF. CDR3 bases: TGTGCCAGCAGTATACGACAGGTCGGGAATGAGCAGTTCTTC.

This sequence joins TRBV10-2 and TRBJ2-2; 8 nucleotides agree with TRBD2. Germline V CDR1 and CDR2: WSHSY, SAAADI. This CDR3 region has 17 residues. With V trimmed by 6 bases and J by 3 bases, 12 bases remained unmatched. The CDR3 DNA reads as TGCGCCAGCAGCAATATTGGAGGCGGGAGGCACACCGGGGAGCTGTTTTTT. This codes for CASSNIGGGRHTGELFF.

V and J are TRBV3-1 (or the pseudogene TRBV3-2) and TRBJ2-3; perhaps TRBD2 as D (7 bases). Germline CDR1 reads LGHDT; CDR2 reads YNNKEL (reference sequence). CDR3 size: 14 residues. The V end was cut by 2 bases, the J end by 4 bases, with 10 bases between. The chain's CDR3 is CASSQSGTPDTQYF. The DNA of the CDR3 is TGTGCCAGCAGCCAAAGCGGGACACCAGATACGCAGTATTTT.

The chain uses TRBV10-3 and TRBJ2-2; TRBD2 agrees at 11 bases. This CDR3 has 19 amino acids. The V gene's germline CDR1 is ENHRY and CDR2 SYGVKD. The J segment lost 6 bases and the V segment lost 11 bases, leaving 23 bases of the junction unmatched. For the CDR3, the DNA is TGTGCCGCCGCCCAGAGGGGGACTAGCGGTGCGAAGGGGCCCGGGGAGCTGTTTTTT. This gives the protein CAAAQRGTSGAKGPGELFF.

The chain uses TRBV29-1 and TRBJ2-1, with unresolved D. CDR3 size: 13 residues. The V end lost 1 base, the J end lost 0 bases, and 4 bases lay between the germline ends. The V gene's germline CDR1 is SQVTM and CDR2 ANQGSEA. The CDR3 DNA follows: TGCAGCGTTGAAGCGAGCTCCTACAATGAGCAGTTCTTC. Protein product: CSVEASSYNEQFF.

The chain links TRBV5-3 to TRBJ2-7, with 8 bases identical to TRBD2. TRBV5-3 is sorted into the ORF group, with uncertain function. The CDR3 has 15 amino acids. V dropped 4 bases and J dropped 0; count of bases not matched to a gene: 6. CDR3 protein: CARSPGGLFSYEQYF. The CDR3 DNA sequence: TGTGCCAGAAGCCCGGGGGGGCTCTTCTCCTACGAGCAGTACTTC.

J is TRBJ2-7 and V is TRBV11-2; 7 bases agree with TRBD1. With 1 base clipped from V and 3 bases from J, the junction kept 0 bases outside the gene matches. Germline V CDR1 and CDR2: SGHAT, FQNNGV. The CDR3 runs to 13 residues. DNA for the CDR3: TGTGCCAGCAGCTTAGGGGACAGCTACGAGCAGTACTTC. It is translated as CASSLGDSYEQYF.

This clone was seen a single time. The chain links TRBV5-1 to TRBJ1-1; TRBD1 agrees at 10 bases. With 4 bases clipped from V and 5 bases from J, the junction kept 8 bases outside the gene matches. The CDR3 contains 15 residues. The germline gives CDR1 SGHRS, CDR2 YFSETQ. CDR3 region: CASSLRTGGGTEAFF. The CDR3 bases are TGCGCCAGCAGCCTTCGGACAGGGGGAGGTACTGAAGCTTTCTTT.

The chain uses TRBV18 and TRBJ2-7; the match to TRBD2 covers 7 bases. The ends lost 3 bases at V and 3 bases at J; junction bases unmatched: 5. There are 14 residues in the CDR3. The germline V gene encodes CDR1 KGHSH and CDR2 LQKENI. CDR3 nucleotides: TGTGCCAGCTCACCGTCTAGCGGATACTACGAGCAGTACTTC. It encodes CASSPSSGYYEQYF. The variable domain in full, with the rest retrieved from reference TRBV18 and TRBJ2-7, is NAGVMQNPRHLVRRRGQEARLRCSPMKGHSHVYWYRQLPEEGLKFMVYLQKENIIDESGMPKERFSAEFPKEGPSILRIQQVVRGDSAAYFCASSPSSGYYEQYFGPGTRLTVT.

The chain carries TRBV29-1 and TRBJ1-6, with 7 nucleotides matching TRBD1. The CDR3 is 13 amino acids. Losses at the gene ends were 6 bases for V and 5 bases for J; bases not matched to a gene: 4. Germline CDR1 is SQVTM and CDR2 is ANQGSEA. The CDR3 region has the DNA TGCAGCGTGGGACAGAGTAATAATTCACCCCTCCACTTT. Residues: CSVGQSNNSPLHF.

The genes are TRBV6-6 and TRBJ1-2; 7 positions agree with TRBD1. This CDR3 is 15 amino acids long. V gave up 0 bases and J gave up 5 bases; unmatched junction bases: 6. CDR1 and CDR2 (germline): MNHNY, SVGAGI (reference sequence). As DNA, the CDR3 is TGTGCCAGCAGTTACTCGGTCGGGACAGTTTATGGCTACACCTTC. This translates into CASSYSVGTVYGYTF.